This T cell receptor (beta chain) was observed in a study of T-cell memory formation after mild COVID-19. Notes on the study in general: A balance of CD4 and CD8 characterized clones contracting day 15 to 85, whereas later expanders leaned CD4+.

5'RACE primed at constant segments yielded TCR alpha and TCR beta cDNA libraries bearing sample barcodes and UMIs. TCRdb re-called the 5' RACE reads through MiXCR, storing one row per CDR3 protein. The sample lists 580,000 or so distinct CDR3 sequences; 17% were seen once. CDR1 and CDR2 from the germline V gene are SGDLS and YYNGEE. The V end lost 0 bases, the J end lost 6 bases, and 11 bases lay between the germline ends. CDR3 length equals 14 residues. In the case of this clonotype: The antigen remains unidentified.

The sequence was obtained from an adult woman who had mild COVID-19 (a few samples of this study predate the infection). Cell type and time point are not known. V is TRBV9 and J is TRBJ2-3; D possibly matches TRBD1 or TRBD2 (5 bases each). The sequenced material came from PBMCs or a T cell subset sorted from them (not recorded which). CDR3 protein: CASSVGDEGDTQYF. The CDR3 DNA follows: TGTGCCAGCAGCGTAGGGGACGAGGGGGATACGCAGTATTTT.